The sequence of this T cell receptor (beta chain) was determined in a study of CD8+ T cells in alopecia areata. Points from the study as a whole: Normal scalp showed lower clonality than lesional scalp, especially alopecia totalis/universalis.

This clone was counted between two and nine times. As yet, its antigen is unknown. Once RNA had been extracted, it was reverse transcribed into cDNA to act as the sequencing template. The data were produced by immunoSEQ multiplex PCR, yet TCRdb's version contains in-frame clones alone and is incomplete. The table records about 200,000 clones, 50% to 60% of them present only once. This CDR3 has 12 amino acids. CDR1 is LNHDA and CDR2 is SQIVND in the germline V gene (reference sequence). Trimming took off 10 bases at V and 7 bases at J, with 16 bases between the two ends. The sample in question was CD4+ T cells sorted from blood, obtained at week 0. This TCR came from a human donor with alopecia areata. The V and J genes are TRBV19 and TRBJ1-2; D ambiguous. CDR3 DNA: TGTGCCACCAGTATTGGGCAGGTTGGCTACACCTTC. Translation: CATSIGQVGYTF. Supplemented by reference TRBV19 and TRBJ1-2, the full variable domain reads DGGITQSPKYLFRKEGQNVTLSCEQNLNHDAMYWYRQDPGQGLRLIYYSQIVNDFQKGDIAEGYSVSREKKESFPLTVTSAQKNPTAFYLCATSIGQVGYTFGSGTRLTVV.